This entry describes one T cell receptor (beta chain). The CDR3 length is 14 residues. Germline V gives CDR1 SQVTM, CDR2 ANQGSEA. This sample was included in a study of T cells expressing NK-cell markers. Each CDR3 protein gets one entry in TCRdb, which reprocessed the 5' RACE reads and gives no DNA. The listing contains 140,000 or so distinct CDR3 sequences. The specimen sequenced was blood T cells: a sorted CD56 or NKG2C T cell subset, CD4+ or CD8+ T cells, or bulk PBMC T cells (not recorded which). J is TRBJ2-3 and V is TRBV29-1. The sequence came from a man younger than 35 in good health. The CDR3 reads CSLLSPEFTDTQYF.